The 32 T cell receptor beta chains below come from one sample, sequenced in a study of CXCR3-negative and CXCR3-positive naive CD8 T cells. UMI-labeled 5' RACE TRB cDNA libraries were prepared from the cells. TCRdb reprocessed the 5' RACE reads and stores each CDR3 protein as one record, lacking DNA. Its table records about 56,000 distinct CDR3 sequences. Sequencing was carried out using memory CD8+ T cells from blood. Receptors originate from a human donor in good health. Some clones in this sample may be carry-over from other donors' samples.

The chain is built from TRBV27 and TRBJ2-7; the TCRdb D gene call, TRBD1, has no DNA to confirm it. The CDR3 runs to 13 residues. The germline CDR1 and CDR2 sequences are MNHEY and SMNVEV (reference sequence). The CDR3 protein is CASSLDRVYEQYF.

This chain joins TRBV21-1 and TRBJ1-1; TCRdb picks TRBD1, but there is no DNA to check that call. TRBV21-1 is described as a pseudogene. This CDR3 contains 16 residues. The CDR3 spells CASSKEITRRRTEAFF.

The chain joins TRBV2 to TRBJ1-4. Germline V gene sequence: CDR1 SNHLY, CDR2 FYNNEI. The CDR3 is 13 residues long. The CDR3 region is CASRTEGWEKLFF.

This chain's CDR3 is CSARAWPGGSNTEAFF. The chain has TRBV20-1 and TRBJ1-1; with no DNA, the TCRdb D assignment of TRBD1 cannot be verified. Germline assignment: CDR1 DFQATT and CDR2 SNEGSKA (reference sequence). The CDR3 spans 16 residues.

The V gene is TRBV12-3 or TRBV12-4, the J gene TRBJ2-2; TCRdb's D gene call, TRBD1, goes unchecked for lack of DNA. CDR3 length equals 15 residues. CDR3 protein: CASSTRTVNTGELFF.

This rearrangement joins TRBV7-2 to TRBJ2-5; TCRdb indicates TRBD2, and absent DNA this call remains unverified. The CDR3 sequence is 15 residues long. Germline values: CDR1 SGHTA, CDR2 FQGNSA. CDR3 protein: CASSSAGSGGETQYF.

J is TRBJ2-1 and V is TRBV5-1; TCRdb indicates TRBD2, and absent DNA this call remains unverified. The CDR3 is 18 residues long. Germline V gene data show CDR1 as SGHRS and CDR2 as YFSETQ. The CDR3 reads CASSLEGTSGRSYNEQFF.

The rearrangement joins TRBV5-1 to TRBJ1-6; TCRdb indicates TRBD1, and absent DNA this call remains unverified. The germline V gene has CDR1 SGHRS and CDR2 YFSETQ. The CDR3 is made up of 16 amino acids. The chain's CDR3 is CASSYGGSSYNSPLHF.

CDR3 region: CSVMAVHSNTGELFF. This sequence joins TRBV29-1 and TRBJ2-2. The CDR3 sequence is 15 residues long. Per the germline V gene, CDR1 is SQVTM and CDR2 is ANQGSEA.

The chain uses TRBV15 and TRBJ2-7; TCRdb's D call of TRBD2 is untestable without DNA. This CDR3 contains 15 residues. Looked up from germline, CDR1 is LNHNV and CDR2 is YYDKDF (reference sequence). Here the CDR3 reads CATSRGAGIVYEQYF. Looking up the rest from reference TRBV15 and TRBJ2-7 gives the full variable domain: DAMVIQNPRYQVTQFGKPVTLSCSQTLNHNVMYWYQQKSSQAPKLLFHYYDKDFNNEADTPDNFQSRRPNTSFCFLDIRSPGLGDTAMYLCATSRGAGIVYEQYFGPGTRLTVT.

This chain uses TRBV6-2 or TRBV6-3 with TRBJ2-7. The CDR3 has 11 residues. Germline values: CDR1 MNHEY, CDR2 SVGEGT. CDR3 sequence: CASSYTYEQYF.

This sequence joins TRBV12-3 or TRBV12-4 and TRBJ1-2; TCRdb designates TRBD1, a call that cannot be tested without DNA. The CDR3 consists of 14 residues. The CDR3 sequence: CASSADRARYGYTF.

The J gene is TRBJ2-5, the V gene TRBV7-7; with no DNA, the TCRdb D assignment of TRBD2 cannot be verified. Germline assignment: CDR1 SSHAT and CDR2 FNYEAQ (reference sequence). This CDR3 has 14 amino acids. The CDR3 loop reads CASSEEGWGETQYF.

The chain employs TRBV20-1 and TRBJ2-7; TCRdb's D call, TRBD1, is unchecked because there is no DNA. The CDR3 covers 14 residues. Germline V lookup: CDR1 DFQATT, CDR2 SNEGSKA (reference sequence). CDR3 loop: CSARAGADFYEQYF.

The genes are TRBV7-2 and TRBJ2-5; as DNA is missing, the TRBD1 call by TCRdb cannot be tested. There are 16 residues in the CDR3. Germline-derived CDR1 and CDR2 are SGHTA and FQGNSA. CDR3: CASSLLPGTAQETQYF.

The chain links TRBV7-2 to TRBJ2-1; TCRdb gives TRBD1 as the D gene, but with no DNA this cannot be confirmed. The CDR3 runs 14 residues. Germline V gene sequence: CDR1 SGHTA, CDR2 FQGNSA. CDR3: CASSLGQGLNEQFF.

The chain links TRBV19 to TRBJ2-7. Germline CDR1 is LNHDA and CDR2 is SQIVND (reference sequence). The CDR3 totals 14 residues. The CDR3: CASSARQGTYEQYF.

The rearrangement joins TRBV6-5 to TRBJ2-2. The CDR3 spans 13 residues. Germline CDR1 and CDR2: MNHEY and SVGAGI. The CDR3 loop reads CASSYSYTGELFF.

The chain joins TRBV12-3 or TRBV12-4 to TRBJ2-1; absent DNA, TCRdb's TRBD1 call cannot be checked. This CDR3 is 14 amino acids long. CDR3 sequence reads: CASGPGTENNEQFF.

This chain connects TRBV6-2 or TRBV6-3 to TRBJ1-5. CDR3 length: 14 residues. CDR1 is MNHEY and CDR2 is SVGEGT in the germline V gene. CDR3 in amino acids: CASSMGDSHQPQHF.

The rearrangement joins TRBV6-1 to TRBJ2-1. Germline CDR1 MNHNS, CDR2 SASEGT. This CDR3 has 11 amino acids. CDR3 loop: CASSEAAEQFF.

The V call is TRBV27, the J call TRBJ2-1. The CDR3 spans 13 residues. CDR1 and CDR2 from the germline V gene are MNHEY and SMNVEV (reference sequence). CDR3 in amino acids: CASTFNAGDEQFF.

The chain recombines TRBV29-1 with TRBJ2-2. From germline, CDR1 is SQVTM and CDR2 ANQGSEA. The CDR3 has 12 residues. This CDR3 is CSVFANTGELFF.

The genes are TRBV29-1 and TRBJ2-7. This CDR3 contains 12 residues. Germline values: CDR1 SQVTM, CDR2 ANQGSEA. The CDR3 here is CSVEGISYEQYF.

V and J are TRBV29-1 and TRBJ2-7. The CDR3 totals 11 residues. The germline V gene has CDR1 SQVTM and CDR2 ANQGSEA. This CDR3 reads CSVEGNYEQYF.

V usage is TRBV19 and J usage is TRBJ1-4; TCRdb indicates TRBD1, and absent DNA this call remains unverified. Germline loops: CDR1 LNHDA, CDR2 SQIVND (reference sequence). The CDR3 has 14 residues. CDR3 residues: CASTETGTPDKLFF.

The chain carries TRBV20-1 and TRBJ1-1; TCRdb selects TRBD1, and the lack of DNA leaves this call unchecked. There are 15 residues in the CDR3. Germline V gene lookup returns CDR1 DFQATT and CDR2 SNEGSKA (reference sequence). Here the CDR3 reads CSASPNRGAGTEAFF.

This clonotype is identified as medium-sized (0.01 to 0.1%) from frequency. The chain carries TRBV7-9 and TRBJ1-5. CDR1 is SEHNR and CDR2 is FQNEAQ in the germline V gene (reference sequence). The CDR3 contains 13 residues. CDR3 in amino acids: CASSPDSDQPQHF.

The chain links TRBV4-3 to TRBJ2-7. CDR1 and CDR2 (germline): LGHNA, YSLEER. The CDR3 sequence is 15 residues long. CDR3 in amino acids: CASSQDVSDYYEQYF.

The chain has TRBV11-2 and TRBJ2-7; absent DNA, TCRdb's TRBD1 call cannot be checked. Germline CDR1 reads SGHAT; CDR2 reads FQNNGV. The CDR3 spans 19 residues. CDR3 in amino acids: CASSLSGWEGQDYSYEQYF.

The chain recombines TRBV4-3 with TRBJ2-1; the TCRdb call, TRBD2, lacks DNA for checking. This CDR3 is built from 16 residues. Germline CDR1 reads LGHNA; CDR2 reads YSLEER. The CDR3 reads CASSQGPSGSYNEQFF.

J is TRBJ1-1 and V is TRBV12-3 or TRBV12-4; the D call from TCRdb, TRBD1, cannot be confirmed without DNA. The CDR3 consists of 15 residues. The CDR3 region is CASSPWGGGYTEAFF.